One and the same sample provided the 32 T cell receptor beta chains below, sequenced in a study of shared clonotypes between healthy human individuals. Profiling relied on immunoSEQ multiplex PCR, and the TCRdb table lists in-frame clones only, not all of them. Found here are around 500,000 clones, around 80% of them singletons; the top ten hold more than 10%. What was sequenced was PBMCs. All receptors come from a woman aged 40 to 50 in good health. Some clones in this sample may be carry-over from other donors' samples.

The rearrangement links TRBV6-5 to TRBJ2-1; 7 bases are a match to TRBD1. Per germline, CDR1 MNHEY and CDR2 SVGAGI. There are 15 residues in the CDR3. V lost 8 bases to trimming and J lost 6 bases; unmatched junction nucleotides: 13. As DNA, the CDR3 is TGTGCCAGCGCAATATTTCAGGGGGTGGTCAATGAGCAGTTCTTC. Translating it yields CASAIFQGVVNEQFF.

The V and J genes are TRBV19 and TRBJ2-1; 8 positions agree with TRBD2. J lost 7 bases, V lost 4 bases, and 6 bases had no gene match. CDR1 and CDR2 from the germline V gene are LNHDA and SQIVND (reference sequence). This CDR3 has 14 residues. Here the CDR3 reads CASSTRTSRNEQFF. In DNA form, the CDR3 reads TGTGCCAGTAGTACTCGGACTAGCCGGAATGAGCAGTTCTTC.

In this sample, this clone turned up once. This rearrangement joins TRBV28 to TRBJ2-7; 7 bases are shared with TRBD2. V trimming: 7 bases; J trimming: 2 bases; junction bases outside the gene matches: 20. This CDR3 is built from 18 residues. Germline V gives CDR1 MDHEN, CDR2 SYDVKM. The CDR3 DNA sequence: TGTGCCAGCAACCCTTACTCAGAGGGGCTAGCGGACCCCTACGAGCAGTACTTC. This codes for CASNPYSEGLADPYEQYF.

This chain connects TRBV5-1 to TRBJ2-7; D remains ambiguous. The CDR3 consists of 13 residues. Germline-derived CDR1 and CDR2 are SGHRS and YFSETQ. Trimming left V 6 bases short and J 0 bases short, with 10 bases between. The CDR3 loop is CASKRPSSYEQYF. CDR3 in DNA: TGCGCCAGCAAACGGCCCAGCTCCTACGAGCAGTACTTC.

The J gene is TRBJ2-7, the V gene TRBV6-5, with D unclear. Germline V CDR1 and CDR2: MNHEY, SVGAGI. The CDR3 extends over 16 amino acids. V dropped 4 bases and J dropped 0 bases, with 16 bases sitting between them. CDR3: CASSSERTGSSYEQYF. The DNA for the CDR3 is TGTGCCAGCAGTTCAGAACGGACGGGTAGCTCCTACGAGCAGTACTTC.

Of note for this clone: A junction boundary mismatches the germline segment, possibly from a read error. The CDR3 region has the DNA TGTGCCAGCAGTGGCCCAGGGACAGTAGGCCTGAATGCGCAGTTCTTC. Translating gives CASSGPGTVGLNAQFF. The genes are TRBV2 and TRBJ2-1; 7 bases fit TRBD1. This CDR3 spans 16 amino acids. Germline V lookup: CDR1 SNHLY, CDR2 FYNNEI.

CDR3 in amino acids: CPGTNTGELFF. Written as DNA, the CDR3 is TGTCCAGGGACGAACACCGGGGAGCTGTTTTTT. The chain uses TRBV2 and TRBJ2-2, with TRBD1 as a possible D gene (5 bases). The CDR3 covers 11 residues. Germline CDR1 and CDR2: SNHLY and FYNNEI.

This clone showed up just a few times. The chain has TRBV7-7 and TRBJ2-1, with no clear D. The CDR3 runs to 15 residues. Deletions cut 2 bases from V and 0 bases from J, with 8 bases between. Germline lookup yields CDR1 SSHAT and CDR2 FNYEAQ (reference sequence). The CDR3 nucleotides read TGTGCCAGCAGCTTAAACAGAAACTCCTACAATGAGCAGTTCTTC. This codes for CASSLNRNSYNEQFF.

With respect to this clone: At one of its ends the junction is not consistent with the germline gene, which may arise from a read error. The rearrangement uses TRBV5-1 and TRBJ2-5, with D perhaps matching TRBD2 (6 bases). The CDR3 loop spans 13 amino acids. CDR1 and CDR2 from the germline V gene are SGHRS and YFSETQ. CDR3 residues: CVSSFRLEETQYF. The CDR3 DNA reads TGCGTCAGCAGCTTTCGACTAGAAGAGACCCAGTACTTC.

The chain recombines TRBV28 with TRBJ1-1, with 7 nucleotides matching TRBD1. The CDR3 is 12 residues long. Germline V gene data show CDR1 as MDHEN and CDR2 as SYDVKM. With 7 bases clipped from V and 3 bases from J, the junction kept 2 bases outside the gene matches. The CDR3 region has the DNA TGTGCCAGCAACCAGGGGGACACTGAAGCTTTCTTT. Its protein product is CASNQGDTEAFF. The full variable domain, rest sourced from reference TRBV28 and TRBJ1-1, is DVKVTQSSRYLVKRTGEKVFLECVQDMDHENMFWYRQDPGLGLRLIYFSYDVKMKEKGDIPEGYSVSREKKERFSLILESASTNQTSMYLCASNQGDTEAFFGQGTRLTVV.

The chain has TRBV27 and TRBJ2-1, with 9 nucleotides matching TRBD2. Germline CDR1 reads MNHEY; CDR2 reads SMNVEV (reference sequence). V lost 3 bases, J lost 9 bases, and 6 bases stayed unmatched. CDR3 length equals 14 residues. Here the CDR3 reads CASSLREGLGEQFF. The CDR3 bases are TGTGCCAGCAGTTTGCGGGAGGGCCTGGGTGAGCAGTTCTTC.

The chain couples TRBV5-1 to TRBJ1-2; tentatively, D is TRBD1 (5 bases). The CDR3 consists of 14 residues. Trimming removed 5 bases at V and 5 bases at J, with 16 bases between. Germline CDR1 SGHRS, CDR2 YFSETQ. CDR3 sequence: CASSGRGEPYGYTF. In DNA, the CDR3 is TGCGCCAGCAGTGGGAGGGGAGAACCTTATGGCTACACCTTC.

This chain uses TRBV4-1 with TRBJ2-6; TRBD2 might be the D (6 bases). The ends were cut back, 4 bases at V and 4 bases at J, with 17 bases in the middle. The CDR3 runs to 17 residues. Germline CDR1 and CDR2: MGHRA and YSYEKL. The chain's CDR3 is CASSPGVASLGANVLTF. In nucleotides, the CDR3 is TGCGCCAGCAGCCCGGGAGTCGCCTCTCTGGGGGCCAACGTCCTGACTTTC.

There are a few counts of this clone. CDR3 DNA sequence: TGTGCCAGCAGCTTCTCGGGACTAGCGGGTTCCTACGAGCAGTACTTC. Encoded protein: CASSFSGLAGSYEQYF. The V gene is TRBV7-2, the J gene TRBJ2-7; 12 bases map to TRBD2. The CDR3 runs 16 residues. Trimming at V came to 3 bases and at J to 1 base, leaving 4 bases not matched to a gene. Germline CDR1 is SGHTA and CDR2 is FQGNSA.

The gene calls are TRBV11-1 and TRBJ2-3; TRBD2 matches 9 bases. This CDR3 is built from 16 residues. CDR1 and CDR2 (germline): SGHAT, FQDESV (reference sequence). V shed 4 bases, J shed 7 bases, and the junction held 12 bases outside the gene matches. CDR3 nucleotides: TGTGCCAGCAGCTGGGCTAGCGGGGTTATCGCCCATACGCAGTATTTT. It codes for CASSWASGVIAHTQYF. The variable domain in full, with the rest retrieved from reference TRBV11-1 and TRBJ2-3, is EAEVAQSPRYKITEKSQAVAFWCDPISGHATLYWYRQILGQGPELLVQFQDESVVDDSQLPKDRFSAERLKGVDSTLKIQPAELGDSAMYLCASSWASGVIAHTQYFGPGTRLTVL.

The CDR3 region has the DNA TGTGCCAGCAGTGCGGGACTAGCGGGGGGCTACGAGCAGTACTTC. Its translation is CASSAGLAGGYEQYF. The V gene is TRBV6-1, the J gene TRBJ2-7, with 15 bases identical to TRBD2. This CDR3 is 15 amino acids long. Germline CDR1 MNHNS, CDR2 SASEGT. V gave up 4 bases and J gave up 3 bases; unmatched junction bases: 1.

The V gene is TRBV7-2, the J gene TRBJ1-4, with TRBD1 as a possible D gene (5 bases). Between the trimmed V and J ends, which lost 4 bases and 8 bases, there was a span of 11 bases. This CDR3 contains 13 residues. CDR1 and CDR2 from the germline V gene are SGHTA and FQGNSA. The CDR3: CASSSGRGEKLFF. In DNA, the CDR3 is TGTGCCAGCAGCTCCGGGCGGGGGGAAAAACTGTTTTTT.

V usage is TRBV2 and J usage is TRBJ1-2, with D perhaps TRBD1 (5 bases). Germline CDR1 is SNHLY and CDR2 is FYNNEI. The CDR3 is 13 amino acids. V lost 0 bases, J lost 11 bases, and 13 bases lay in between. CDR3 coding DNA: TGTGCCAGCAGTGAAGCGCTCTACAGGAATTACACCTTC. Its protein product is CASSEALYRNYTF.

This chain joins TRBV5-1 and TRBJ2-6; perhaps TRBD2 as D (6 bases). The CDR3 covers 19 residues. The germline V gene has CDR1 SGHRS and CDR2 YFSETQ. Trimming took 5 bases from V and 0 from J, leaving 21 bases between them. The CDR3 region is CASSLLAGTPLSGANVLTF. DNA for the CDR3: TGCGCCAGCAGTCTATTGGCGGGGACGCCTCTCTCTGGGGCCAACGTCCTGACTTTC.

As to this clone: One end of the junction is discordant with germline, which a read error may explain. This chain connects TRBV28 to TRBJ2-2; D possibly corresponds to TRBD2 (6 bases). Per germline, CDR1 MDHEN and CDR2 SYDVKM. This CDR3 spans 14 amino acids. The CDR3 DNA follows: TGTGCCAGCAGGGGGAGGACGAAGACCGGGGAGCTGTTTTTT. Translating it yields CASRGRTKTGELFF.

This clone was observed a handful of times. The chain is built from TRBV4-1 and TRBJ2-5; 15 nucleotides match TRBD2. The V and J ends lost 3 bases and 2 bases, in that order; junction bases with no gene match: 10. CDR1 and CDR2 (germline): MGHRA, YSYEKL. CDR3 length: 19 amino acids. The CDR3, as DNA: TGCGCCAGCAGCCACCCGGGACTAGCGGGAGGCCCAGGGCAAGAGACCCAGTACTTC. Amino acids: CASSHPGLAGGPGQETQYF.

This chain connects TRBV7-8 to TRBJ2-1, with D maybe TRBD1 (5 bases). The CDR3 covers 14 residues. Germline assignment: CDR1 SGHVS and CDR2 FQNEAQ. Trimming pared 6 bases from V and 0 bases from J, leaving 9 bases between. This chain's CDR3 is CASRPDISYNEQFF. CDR3 bases: TGTGCCAGCAGACCGGACATCTCCTACAATGAGCAGTTCTTC.

The table lists this clone with a few counts. The rearrangement joins TRBV18 to TRBJ2-7; TRBD2 matches at 9 bases. The CDR3 is 15 residues long. Germline values: CDR1 KGHSH, CDR2 LQKENI. V gave up 8 bases and J gave up 0 bases; unmatched junction bases: 8. In DNA, the CDR3 is TGTGCCAGCACCGGGCGGACTAGCGTCTCCTACGAGCAGTACTTC. This translates into CASTGRTSVSYEQYF.

J is TRBJ2-7 and V is TRBV5-1; D is perhaps TRBD1 (5 bases). CDR1 SGHRS and CDR2 YFSETQ come from the germline V gene. The CDR3 contains 14 residues. Trimming removed 2 bases at V and 1 base at J, with 10 bases between. The CDR3 loop is CASSLTQGSYEQYF. Written as DNA, the CDR3 is TGCGCCAGCAGCTTAACCCAGGGTTCCTACGAGCAGTACTTC.

This clone was recorded only once. The chain links TRBV10-2 to TRBJ2-7; 14 positions match TRBD2. The germline CDR1 and CDR2 sequences are WSHSY and SAAADI. Trimming at V came to 4 bases and at J to 5 bases, leaving 4 bases not matched to a gene. This CDR3 region has 15 residues. CDR3 loop: CASSGLAGGPDEQYF. DNA of the CDR3: TGCGCCAGCAGTGGACTAGCGGGAGGGCCTGACGAGCAGTACTTC.

The gene calls are TRBV6-5 and TRBJ2-5; 7 bases line up with TRBD1. Germline loops: CDR1 MNHEY, CDR2 SVGAGI. CDR3 length: 16 amino acids. Unmatched junction bases numbered 10, after V lost 1 base and J lost 5 bases. This CDR3 reads CASSYFEWTGRETQYF. CDR3 sequence (DNA): TGTGCCAGCAGTTACTTCGAATGGACAGGACGGGAGACCCAGTACTTC.

This clone was observed a handful of times. This chain connects TRBV7-8 to TRBJ2-6; 9 nucleotides align to TRBD1. Trimming at V came to 5 bases and at J to 3 bases, leaving 5 bases not matched to a gene. The CDR3 is made up of 16 amino acids. The V gene's germline CDR1 is SGHVS and CDR2 FQNEAQ. CDR3: CASSPGQGGGANVLTF. The DNA of the CDR3 is TGTGCCAGCAGCCCGGGACAGGGTGGTGGGGCCAACGTCCTGACTTTC.

The chain employs TRBV5-1 and TRBJ1-4; 9 bases fit TRBD1. This CDR3 region has 15 residues. The V segment lost 3 bases and the J segment 7 bases; nucleotides outside the gene matches: 7. CDR1 is SGHRS and CDR2 is YFSETQ in the germline V gene. The CDR3 here is CASSYGDRAGEKLFF. Written as DNA, the CDR3 is TGCGCCAGCAGCTATGGGGACAGGGCAGGTGAAAAACTGTTTTTT.

The chain links TRBV5-1 to TRBJ2-1; 8 bases are a match to TRBD1. The length of the CDR3 is 16 residues. The trim removed 4 bases at V and 3 bases at J, leaving 9 bases unmatched. Per the germline V gene, CDR1 is SGHRS and CDR2 is YFSETQ. The CDR3 DNA sequence: TGCGCCAGCAGCGTGCCCGGGACAGGTATCTACAATGAGCAGTTCTTC. It encodes CASSVPGTGIYNEQFF.

The chain uses TRBV7-9 and TRBJ2-3, with 10 bases that match TRBD2. The junction had 3 bases not matched to a gene; V was cut back by 1 base and J by 5 bases. Germline V lookup: CDR1 SEHNR, CDR2 FQNEAQ (reference sequence). The length of the CDR3 is 15 residues. In nucleotides, the CDR3 is TGTGCCAGCAGCTTAGTCTCTAGCGGGAGAGATACGCAGTATTTT. This sequence encodes CASSLVSSGRDTQYF.

This clone has a count of ten or more. Other DNA variants within this sample encode the same CDR3. This chain joins TRBV6-5 and TRBJ2-5; TRBD2 matches at 9 bases. TRBJ2-7 explains the end of the DNA better; the J call may be wrong. This CDR3 is 15 amino acids long. The V gene's germline CDR1 is MNHEY and CDR2 SVGAGI. The CDR3 spells CASNPAGGLTYEQYF. CDR3 DNA: TGTGCCAGCAATCCAGCGGGAGGACTGACATACGAGCAGTACTTC.

This clone was counted only a few times. This chain connects TRBV2 to TRBJ1-5, with D unresolved. The CDR3 runs 14 residues. With 4 bases removed from V and 7 bases from J, the gap between germline ends came to 14 bases. Germline-derived CDR1 and CDR2 are SNHLY and FYNNEI. The CDR3 sequence is CASSASHQGQPQHF. The CDR3 coding sequence is TGTGCCAGCAGTGCCTCCCATCAAGGGCAGCCCCAGCATTTT.